These T cell receptor beta chains were read from a single sample in a study of CD8+CD57+ T cells in acquired aplastic anemia. TCRdb re-derived calls from the reads in MiXCR, one entry per CDR3 protein. This sample has about 160,000 distinct CDR3 sequences; about 45% occur once, and the top ten carry approximately 3%. Material: sorted CD4+, CD8+, or CD8+CD57+ T cells (not recorded which) from PBMCs. Receptor source: a human donor with aplastic anemia. The CDR3 runs from the conserved cysteine through the conserved F or W. Fields, in order: V gene, D gene, J gene, clone size, CDR3 DNA, CDR3 protein. A D gene is named only where the DNA matches it firmly. Rows give clone size only sometimes, using once, few, many, or a class for an expanded clone.

V gene: TRBV2
D gene: TRBD2
J gene: TRBJ2-3
clone size: .
CDR3 DNA: TGTGCCAGCAGTGTAGTAGCGGGAGTAGCTACGCAGTATTTT
CDR3 protein: CASSVVAGVATQYF

V gene: TRBV5-1
D gene: TRBD1
J gene: TRBJ1-4
clone size: .
CDR3 DNA: TGCGCCAGCAGCTTGTTGACAGGGGCTAACGAAAAACTGTTTTTT
CDR3 protein: CASSLLTGANEKLFF

V gene: TRBV4-1
D gene: .
J gene: TRBJ2-7
clone size: many
CDR3 DNA: TGCGCCAGCAGCCAAGAGGAGGGAGCCTCCCTCTACGAGCAGTACTTC
CDR3 protein: CASSQEEGASLYEQYF

V gene: TRBV3-1
D gene: TRBD1
J gene: TRBJ2-1
clone size: .
CDR3 DNA: TGTGCCAGCAGCCAAATCACAGGGGATCATGAGCAGTTCTTC
CDR3 protein: CASSQITGDHEQFF

V gene: TRBV30
D gene: .
J gene: TRBJ2-7
clone size: .
CDR3 DNA: TGTGCCTGGAGTCCCGGCACAGCCTACGAGCAGTACTTC
CDR3 protein: CAWSPGTAYEQYF

V gene: TRBV24-1
D gene: TRBD1
J gene: TRBJ1-1
clone size: .
CDR3 DNA: TGTGCCTCAAGAGGGACAGAGAACACTGAAGCTTTCTTT
CDR3 protein: CASRGTENTEAFF

V gene: TRBV19
D gene: TRBD2
J gene: TRBJ2-7
clone size: many
CDR3 DNA: TGTGCCAGTAGTTCGGCGGGAGGGCCGGACGAGCAGTACTTC
CDR3 protein: CASSSAGGPDEQYF

V gene: TRBV7-3
D gene: TRBD2
J gene: TRBJ2-3
clone size: .
CDR3 DNA: TGTGCCAGCAGCTTAACCTACCTCGGGACTAGCGGGAAGGCAGATACGCAGTATTTT
CDR3 protein: CASSLTYLGTSGKADTQYF

V gene: TRBV19
D gene: TRBD2
J gene: TRBJ2-7
clone size: many
CDR3 DNA: TGTGCCAGTAGTCGCGCGGGAGGTTTCGAGCAGTACTTC
CDR3 protein: CASSRAGGFEQYF

V gene: TRBV7-9
D gene: TRBD1
J gene: TRBJ1-2
clone size: .
CDR3 DNA: TGTGCCAGCAGCGTACAGGGGACTGGCTACACCTTC
CDR3 protein: CASSVQGTGYTF

V gene: TRBV5-8
D gene: TRBD2
J gene: TRBJ2-1
clone size: once
CDR3 DNA: TGTGCCAGCAGCCTGACTAGCGTGGATGAGCAGCTCTTC
CDR3 protein: CASSLTSVDEQLF

V gene: TRBV4-2
D gene: TRBD2
J gene: TRBJ2-3
clone size: many
CDR3 DNA: TGTGCCAGCAGCAGAGGGACTAGCGGGACCGCAGATACGCAGTATTTT
CDR3 protein: CASSRGTSGTADTQYF

V gene: TRBV12-3/TRBV12-4
D gene: .
J gene: TRBJ2-6
clone size: many
CDR3 DNA: TGTGCCAGCAGTTTGAACGGGGAGGGGGCCAACGTCCTGACTTTC
CDR3 protein: CASSLNGEGANVLTF

V gene: TRBV10-1
D gene: .
J gene: TRBJ2-7
clone size: .
CDR3 DNA: TGTGCCACCCATGACAGCACCTACGAGCAGTACTTC
CDR3 protein: CATHDSTYEQYF

V gene: TRBV9
D gene: TRBD1
J gene: TRBJ2-7
clone size: once
CDR3 DNA: TGTGCCAGCAGCGCCGGACAGGGGAGCGACGAGCAGTACTTC
CDR3 protein: CASSAGQGSDEQYF

V gene: TRBV12-3/TRBV12-4
D gene: TRBD2
J gene: TRBJ2-1
clone size: .
CDR3 DNA: TGTGCCAGCATGGGGTACGCTAGCGGGGCCTTTCCCATCTCCAATGAGCAGTTCTTC
CDR3 protein: CASMGYASGAFPISNEQFF

V gene: TRBV9
D gene: .
J gene: TRBJ2-1
clone size: many
CDR3 DNA: TGTGCCAGCACCGTAGGTAGCGGAGCTTACAATGAGCAGTTCTTC
CDR3 protein: CASTVGSGAYNEQFF

V gene: TRBV19
D gene: .
J gene: TRBJ1-2
clone size: .
CDR3 DNA: TGTGCCAGTAGTTTCACAGGGACCTATGGCTACACCTTC
CDR3 protein: CASSFTGTYGYTF

V gene: TRBV7-8
D gene: .
J gene: TRBJ2-2
clone size: many
CDR3 DNA: TGTGCCAGCAGCTTAATTCTGGGGGTAAACACCGGGGAGCTGTTTTTT
CDR3 protein: CASSLILGVNTGELFF

V gene: TRBV7-3
D gene: .
J gene: TRBJ2-3
clone size: .
CDR3 DNA: TGTGCCAGCAGCGGTGGAGGGAGGGATACGCAGTATTTT
CDR3 protein: CASSGGGRDTQYF

V gene: TRBV20-1
D gene: .
J gene: TRBJ2-5
clone size: .
CDR3 DNA: TGCAGTGCCACCCCTAGGATCGGGGGCGCGGAGACCCAGTACTTC
CDR3 protein: CSATPRIGGAETQYF

V gene: TRBV18
D gene: .
J gene: TRBJ2-2
clone size: .
CDR3 DNA: TGTGCCAGCTCACCCAACGGACTAAACACCGGGGAGCTGTTTTTT
CDR3 protein: CASSPNGLNTGELFF

V gene: TRBV25-1
D gene: TRBD2
J gene: TRBJ2-1
clone size: many
CDR3 DNA: TGTGCCAGCACCAACGCGGGAGCTGACAATGAGCAGTTCTTC
CDR3 protein: CASTNAGADNEQFF

V gene: TRBV11-3
D gene: TRBD1
J gene: TRBJ2-5
clone size: many
CDR3 DNA: TGTGCCAGCAGTCAACACTCAGGGGACAGCAAAGAGACCCAGTACTTC
CDR3 protein: CASSQHSGDSKETQYF

V gene: TRBV12-3/TRBV12-4
D gene: .
J gene: TRBJ2-7
clone size: .
CDR3 DNA: TGTGCCAGCAGTTTAAAAGGACACCGAGAGCAGTACTTC
CDR3 protein: CASSLKGHREQYF

V gene: TRBV29-1
D gene: .
J gene: TRBJ2-7
clone size: .
CDR3 DNA: TGCAGCGCCCTGGAGGGGTCGTACTACGAGCAGTACTTC
CDR3 protein: CSALEGSYYEQYF

V gene: TRBV6-2/TRBV6-3
D gene: TRBD2
J gene: TRBJ2-1
clone size: few
CDR3 DNA: TGTGCCAGCAGTTATAGCGGGAGTGATAATGAGCAGTTCTTC
CDR3 protein: CASSYSGSDNEQFF

V gene: TRBV2
D gene: .
J gene: TRBJ2-7
clone size: .
CDR3 DNA: TGTGCCAGCACCGAACGGAAACAGGGACTGACTGTCTACGAGCAGTACTTC
CDR3 protein: CASTERKQGLTVYEQYF

V gene: TRBV7-2
D gene: TRBD1
J gene: TRBJ1-6
clone size: .
CDR3 DNA: TGTGCCAGCAGCTATGGACAGGGGAGGTCACCCCTCCACTTT
CDR3 protein: CASSYGQGRSPLHF

V gene: TRBV29-1
D gene: TRBD1
J gene: TRBJ1-2
clone size: few
CDR3 DNA: TGCAGCGTTGTTCGACAGGGTTACGGCTACACCTTC
CDR3 protein: CSVVRQGYGYTF

V gene: TRBV4-2
D gene: .
J gene: TRBJ1-3
clone size: many
CDR3 DNA: TGTGCCAGCAGCCAAGATATGGGAGGGGAGAACACCATATATTTT
CDR3 protein: CASSQDMGGENTIYF

V gene: TRBV28
D gene: .
J gene: TRBJ1-2
clone size: few
CDR3 DNA: TGTGCCAGCGCTAGGTCCGGAAACATTTATGGCTACACCTTC
CDR3 protein: CASARSGNIYGYTF

V gene: TRBV11-2
D gene: TRBD2
J gene: TRBJ2-3
clone size: .
CDR3 DNA: TGTGCCAGCAGCTCTGGGGGAGGGCGGTCAGATACGCAGTATTTT
CDR3 protein: CASSSGGGRSDTQYF

V gene: TRBV20-1
D gene: .
J gene: TRBJ1-6
clone size: few
CDR3 DNA: TGCAGTGCTAGGGGTGGACAGTATAATTCACCCCTCCACTTT
CDR3 protein: CSARGGQYNSPLHF

V gene: TRBV15
D gene: TRBD1
J gene: TRBJ1-4
clone size: many
CDR3 DNA: TGTGCCACCAGCAGAGAAGGGGGCCTTAATGAAAAACTGTTTTTT
CDR3 protein: CATSREGGLNEKLFF

V gene: TRBV6-1
D gene: .
J gene: TRBJ2-3
clone size: few
CDR3 DNA: TGTGCCAGCACCGATCGCCGGACTACGTTTCAAGATACGCAGTATTTT
CDR3 protein: CASTDRRTTFQDTQYF

V gene: TRBV6-1
D gene: TRBD1
J gene: TRBJ1-2
clone size: many
CDR3 DNA: TGTGCCAGCAGCCCAGGACAGGGACTAAACTATGGCTACACCTTC
CDR3 protein: CASSPGQGLNYGYTF

V gene: TRBV6-2/TRBV6-3
D gene: TRBD1
J gene: TRBJ1-5
clone size: many
CDR3 DNA: TGTGCCAGCAGTACAAAACAGGGGCTGGGCTATCAGCCCCAGCATTTT
CDR3 protein: CASSTKQGLGYQPQHF

V gene: TRBV20-1
D gene: .
J gene: TRBJ2-1
clone size: many
CDR3 DNA: TGCAGTGTTCTGACGACGGCAGTTTACAATGAGCAGTTCTTC
CDR3 protein: CSVLTTAVYNEQFF

V gene: TRBV9
D gene: TRBD2
J gene: TRBJ2-1
clone size: .
CDR3 DNA: TGTGCCAGCAGCGTTGCGGGAGTATCCTACAATGAGCAGTTCTTC
CDR3 protein: CASSVAGVSYNEQFF

V gene: TRBV15
D gene: .
J gene: TRBJ2-3
clone size: .
CDR3 DNA: TGTGCCACCAGCAGACTAGCCCCTATTAGCACAGATACGCAGTATTTT
CDR3 protein: CATSRLAPISTDTQYF

V gene: TRBV4-1
D gene: TRBD1
J gene: TRBJ2-5
clone size: .
CDR3 DNA: TGCGCCAGCAGCCAGGTTACAGGGGTCGAGACCCAGTACTTC
CDR3 protein: CASSQVTGVETQYF

V gene: TRBV15
D gene: .
J gene: TRBJ1-1
clone size: .
CDR3 DNA: TGTGCCACCAGCAGAGATCGGGAGGTCCTGAACACTGAAGCTCTCTTT
CDR3 protein: CATSRDREVLNTEALF

V gene: TRBV24-1
D gene: TRBD1
J gene: TRBJ2-1
clone size: .
CDR3 DNA: TGTGCCACCAGTGATGGCAGGGGGAATGAGCAGTTCTTC
CDR3 protein: CATSDGRGNEQFF

V gene: TRBV25-1
D gene: TRBD1
J gene: TRBJ2-7
clone size: .
CDR3 DNA: TGTGCCAGCAGTGAAAGCGGACAGGGTCGCTCCTACGAGCAGTACTTC
CDR3 protein: CASSESGQGRSYEQYF

V gene: TRBV11-2
D gene: .
J gene: TRBJ1-5
clone size: many
CDR3 DNA: TGTGCCAGCAGCTTAGAGAGGGGCCGGGGCAATCAGCCCCAGCATTTT
CDR3 protein: CASSLERGRGNQPQHF

V gene: TRBV24-1
D gene: TRBD1
J gene: TRBJ2-1
clone size: .
CDR3 DNA: TGTGCCACCAGTGAGTCCGGGACAGGGGGGGCCTACAATGAGCAGTTCTTC
CDR3 protein: CATSESGTGGAYNEQFF

V gene: TRBV5-1
D gene: .
J gene: TRBJ2-3
clone size: once
CDR3 DNA: TGCGCCAGCAGCCACCGGGACCCGAGCACAGATACGCAGTATTTT
CDR3 protein: CASSHRDPSTDTQYF

V gene: TRBV7-8
D gene: .
J gene: TRBJ2-3
clone size: many
CDR3 DNA: TGTGCCAGCAGCTGGTCGGGGGATACGCAGTATTTT
CDR3 protein: CASSWSGDTQYF

V gene: TRBV24-1
D gene: .
J gene: TRBJ2-7
clone size: medium-sized
CDR3 DNA: TGTGCCACCAGCACCGGGCCTCCCTCCTACGAGCAGTACTTC
CDR3 protein: CATSTGPPSYEQYF

V gene: TRBV6-1
D gene: .
J gene: TRBJ2-2
clone size: .
CDR3 DNA: TGTGCCTTGACGCGGAAGAGGGACACCGGGGAGCTGTTTTTT
CDR3 protein: CALTRKRDTGELFF

V gene: TRBV19
D gene: TRBD2
J gene: TRBJ2-7
clone size: .
CDR3 DNA: TGTGCCACCCGGACTAGCGGGTCCTACGAGCAGTACTTC
CDR3 protein: CATRTSGSYEQYF

V gene: TRBV7-2
D gene: .
J gene: TRBJ2-1
clone size: few
CDR3 DNA: TGTGCCAGCAGCTCCTTACAGGAAACCTACAATGAGCAGTTCTTC
CDR3 protein: CASSSLQETYNEQFF

V gene: TRBV2
D gene: .
J gene: TRBJ2-5
clone size: .
CDR3 DNA: TGTGCCAGCAGTGGCCCAGGGATGGGAGAGACCCAGTACTTC
CDR3 protein: CASSGPGMGETQYF

V gene: TRBV25-1
D gene: .
J gene: TRBJ1-1
clone size: .
CDR3 DNA: TGTGCCAGCAGTACAGGGCTTGGGACTGAAGCTTTCTTT
CDR3 protein: CASSTGLGTEAFF